These T cell receptor beta chains were read from a single sample in a study of T cell changes during pregnancy in multiple sclerosis. TCRdb's table, derived via immunoSEQ multiplex PCR, lists solely in-frame clones and lacks some. The table shows about 60,000 clones, with approximately 91% occurring only once. The sample was CD4+ T cells from peripheral blood mononuclear cells, taken in the first trimester of pregnancy. The receptors shown here come from a female donor with multiple sclerosis, enrolled in a pregnancy study. Each CDR3 is given with its conserved first and last residue. Each record gives: J gene, V gene, D gene, clone size, CDR3 protein, CDR3 DNA. A D gene is named only where the DNA matches it firmly. Only some rows state a clone size, as once, few, many or a class for expanded clones.

TRBJ1-3 | TRBV6-5 | - | - | CASSYSSGLGGNTIYF | TGTGCCAGCAGTTACTCGTCAGGGCTGGGTGGAAACACCATATATTTT
TRBJ2-7 | TRBV25-1 | - | - | CASTWELLWSYEQYF | TGTGCCAGCACCTGGGAGCTTCTCTGGTCCTACGAGCAGTACTTC
TRBJ1-5 | TRBV5-6 | - | - | CASSLRGPLEPQHF | TGTGCCAGCAGCTTGAGGGGCCCTTTGGAGCCCCAGCATTTT
TRBJ2-1 | TRBV7-2 | - | - | CASSLVGGDNEQFF | TGTGCCAGCAGCTTAGTAGGAGGTGACAATGAGCAGTTCTTC
TRBJ2-5 | TRBV7-3 | TRBD1 | - | CASSTRTGGTQYF | TGTGCCAGCAGCACCCGGACAGGGGGGACCCAGTACTTC
TRBJ2-7 | TRBV11-2 | - | - | CASSLVSGMGEQYF | TGTGCCAGCAGCTTAGTCTCGGGGATGGGTGAGCAGTACTTC
TRBJ1-5 | TRBV6-6 | TRBD1 | - | CASSSHRGQGQPQHF | TGTGCCAGCAGTTCCCACAGGGGGCAGGGTCAGCCCCAGCATTTT
TRBJ2-2 | TRBV7-7 | TRBD1 | - | CASSLGQGKTGELFF | TGTGCTAGCAGCCTTGGACAGGGAAAAACCGGGGAGCTGTTTTTT
TRBJ2-7 | TRBV4-3 | TRBD2 | - | CASSQAGTSGGIPSYEQYF | TGCGCCAGCAGCCAAGCCGGGACTAGCGGGGGGATCCCGTCCTACGAGCAGTACTTC
TRBJ1-4 | TRBV7-2 | TRBD1 | - | CASSQNRGSEKLFF | TGTGCCAGCAGCCAAAACAGGGGGAGTGAAAAACTGTTTTTT
TRBJ2-3 | TRBV5-1 | TRBD2 | - | CASSLLLAGASTDTQYF | TGCGCCAGCAGCTTATTACTAGCGGGGGCTAGCACAGATACGCAGTATTTT
TRBJ2-5 | TRBV29-1 | TRBD2 | - | CSVVALAGRETQYF | TGCAGCGTTGTAGCCCTAGCGGGGCGCGAGACCCAGTACTTC
TRBJ2-5 | TRBV5-1 | TRBD2 | - | CASSLAPSGGSSWRTQYF | TGCGCCAGCAGCTTGGCCCCCAGCGGGGGCTCAAGTTGGCGGACCCAGTACTTC
TRBJ1-6 | TRBV25-1 | - | - | CASSGRGSNSPLHF | TGTGCCAGCAGTGGGCGCGGGAGTAATTCACCCCTCCACTTT
TRBJ1-1 | TRBV11-2 | TRBD1 | - | CASSLPTGSTEAFF | TGTGCCAGCAGCCTCCCGACAGGGTCGACTGAAGCTTTCTTT
TRBJ2-5 | TRBV11-3 | TRBD2 | - | CASSLPPGTSGGAETQYF | TGTGCCAGCAGCTTGCCTCCCGGGACTAGCGGGGGGGCGGAGACCCAGTACTTC
TRBJ2-3 | TRBV29-1 | TRBD1 | - | CSAGQGRTDTQYF | TGCAGCGCCGGACAGGGCCGCACAGATACGCAGTATTTT
TRBJ2-7 | TRBV10-3 | - | once | CAISESVVLAPYEQYF | TGTGCCATCAGTGAGTCTGTGGTCCTAGCCCCCTACGAGCAGTACTTC
TRBJ2-1 | TRBV4-3 | TRBD2 | - | CASSQGSSGGHNEQFF | TGCGCCAGCAGCCAAGGATCTAGCGGGGGGCACAATGAGCAGTTCTTC
TRBJ1-2 | TRBV27 | - | - | CASSSGFGYTF | TGTGCCAGCAGCTCAGGGTTTGGCTACACCTTC
TRBJ1-6 | TRBV7-8 | - | - | CASSSSGGRRGSPLHF | TGTGCCAGCAGCTCCTCGGGGGGCCGGCGGGGTTCACCCCTCCACTTT
TRBJ1-1 | TRBV7-3 | - | - | CASSLRPGDNTEAFF | TGTGCCAGCAGCTTACGGCCAGGGGATAACACTGAAGCTTTCTTT
TRBJ1-6 | TRBV9 | - | - | CASFQDSNSPLHF | TGTGCCAGCTTCCAGGATTCAAATTCACCCCTCCACTTT
TRBJ2-7 | TRBV7-6 | - | - | CASSLASGTKDSYEQYF | TGTGCCAGCAGCTTAGCGTCCGGCACCAAGGACAGCTACGAGCAGTACTTC
TRBJ2-1 | TRBV5-6 | TRBD1 | - | CASEGTGGFFEQFF | TGTGCCAGCGAAGGGACAGGGGGATTTTTTGAGCAGTTCTTC
TRBJ1-2 | TRBV15 | - | - | CATSRDRQEYGYTF | TGTGCCACCAGCAGAGATCGGCAGGAATATGGCTACACCTTC
TRBJ2-5 | TRBV10-3 | - | - | CAISRGAQETQYF | TGTGCCATCAGTCGGGGGGCTCAAGAGACCCAGTACTTC
TRBJ2-2 | TRBV29-1 | - | - | CSVGFWPGELFF | TGCAGCGTTGGGTTCTGGCCCGGGGAGCTGTTTTTT
TRBJ1-2 | TRBV9 | - | - | CASSPAPDFYGYTF | TGTGCCAGCAGCCCAGCCCCGGACTTTTATGGCTACACCTTC
TRBJ2-5 | TRBV15 | TRBD1 | - | CATSRTGAPWEQYF | TGTGCCACCAGCAGGACAGGGGCTCCCTGGGAGCAGTACTTC
TRBJ2-7 | TRBV7-2 | - | - | CASSLTAYEQYF | TGTGCCAGCAGCCTAACCGCCTACGAGCAGTACTTC
TRBJ2-5 | TRBV6-6 | - | - | CASSYSAAVETQYF | TGTGCCAGCAGTTACTCGGCGGCCGTGGAGACCCAGTACTTC
TRBJ2-5 | TRBV7-2 | TRBD1 | - | CASSRTGRETQYF | TGTGCCAGCAGCCGGACAGGCAGAGAGACCCAGTACTTC
TRBJ2-1 | TRBV30 | - | once | CAWSAGDGNEQFF | TGTGCCTGGAGTGCGGGGGACGGGAATGAGCAGTTCTTC
TRBJ1-4 | TRBV5-6 | TRBD1 | - | CASSSPAHGTGREKLFF | TGTGCCAGCAGCTCACCAGCCCACGGGACAGGACGTGAAAAACTGTTTTTT
TRBJ1-2 | TRBV15 | TRBD1 | - | CATSRGDLGTGRYGYTF | TGTGCCACCAGCAGAGGAGACCTCGGGACAGGCCGGTATGGCTACACCTTC
TRBJ2-1 | TRBV7-3 | TRBD1 | - | CASSLGTGRLNEQFF | TGTGCCAGCAGCTTAGGGACAGGGCGATTGAATGAGCAGTTCTTC
TRBJ1-5 | TRBV30 | - | - | CAWSVIGGNQPQHF | TGTGCCTGGAGTGTAATAGGGGGCAATCAGCCCCAGCATTTT
TRBJ2-7 | TRBV5-8 | - | - | CASSFPRRGAYEQYF | TGTGCCAGCAGCTTCCCCCGCAGGGGAGCCTACGAGCAGTACTTC
TRBJ1-4 | TRBV10-3 | TRBD1 | - | CAISERSGQDEKLFF | TGTGCCATCAGTGAGAGGTCCGGACAGGATGAAAAACTGTTTTTT